These T cell receptor beta chains were read from a single sample in a study of T-cell reconstitution after alpha-beta-depleted transplantation in children. TCRdb ran MiXCR on the PCR reads and lists one entry per CDR3 protein. The data hold 350,000 to 450,000 distinct CDR3 sequences, with over 20% observed a single time. The sample was PBMCs from the stem cell graft donor, taken from the stem cell graft. The source is a human donor who donated a stem cell graft to a child with acute myeloid leukemia. The CDR3 runs from the conserved cysteine through the conserved F or W. Fields, in order: CDR3 protein, J gene, V gene.

CASSLWTDYNEKLFF TRBJ1-4 TRBV12-3/TRBV12-4
CASSPTETYGYTF TRBJ1-2 TRBV3-1
CSAGQAGGYEQYF TRBJ2-7 TRBV20-1
CASSLGRADGGELFF TRBJ2-2 TRBV7-3
CASSFRRTGDTGELFF TRBJ2-2 TRBV7-2
CSARWDYYNEQFF TRBJ2-1 TRBV29-1
CASSFLDAYEQYF TRBJ2-7 TRBV28
CASSQISALRLSEAFF TRBJ1-1 TRBV4-1
CASSSSGENTIYF TRBJ1-3 TRBV6-6
CSVDWQTDNEQFF TRBJ2-1 TRBV29-1
CASSPIRRLPDTGELFF TRBJ2-2 TRBV4-1
CSVEEQFF TRBJ2-1 TRBV29-1
CAISPLGDTQYF TRBJ2-3 TRBV10-3
CSVEDWSGGGNTIYF TRBJ1-3 TRBV29-1
CATSKPKAGELFF TRBJ2-2 TRBV24-1
CATSRDLVYEQYF TRBJ2-7 TRBV15
CAISPRLGQQGKGVYEQYF TRBJ2-7 TRBV10-3
CASSLTGGGYEQYF TRBJ2-7 TRBV27
CASSSRGQDEKLFF TRBJ1-4 TRBV11-1
CASSLGGKTYEQYF TRBJ2-7 TRBV12-3/TRBV12-4
CASSRLGLAGGSIQYF TRBJ2-4 TRBV6-1
CASSYGALSPLHF TRBJ1-6 TRBV6-6
CASRISGLQPQHF TRBJ1-5 TRBV12-3/TRBV12-4
CSASTGWGLDQPQHF TRBJ1-5 TRBV20-1
CSARGQGADGYTF TRBJ1-2 TRBV20-1
CASSSDGHSYGYTF TRBJ1-2 TRBV5-1
CASSRGLNTGELFF TRBJ2-2 TRBV6-4
CASSEAGGFVQFF TRBJ2-1 TRBV2
CSVEDGAGVGEQYF TRBJ2-7 TRBV29-1
CASSVGQLNTEAFF TRBJ1-1 TRBV9
CASKWGGNYGYTF TRBJ1-2 TRBV12-3/TRBV12-4
CASTLDRNNQPQHF TRBJ1-5 TRBV5-5
CAISGTGVDEQFF TRBJ2-1 TRBV10-3
CAISESSGLRYEQYF TRBJ2-7 TRBV10-3
CASSWGDRNYNEQFF TRBJ2-1 TRBV5-6
CSVGTSGVDTQYF TRBJ2-3 TRBV29-1